This T cell receptor (beta chain) came from a study of T cell responses to AZD1222 COVID-19 vaccine. The study's findings and limits: A mostly white British donor set with more females was recruited, and clonal diversity was possibly underestimated. Reportedly, close to half of spike-specific TCRs are directed against unmutated variant regions. Spike-specific TCRs gained breadth and depth after people received two AZD1222 doses.

In regard to this clone: Its antigen is unidentified.

Measured with immunoSEQ multiplex PCR; TCRdb has only the in-frame clones, and not every one. The sample shows 200,000 or so clones, 80% to 90% of them seen only once. This receptor was obtained from an adult in good health. This specimen was peripheral blood, taken on day 0 of AZD1222 vaccination.

CDR3 in amino acids: CASSLAGGFEQYF. The CDR3 coding sequence is TGTGCCAGCAGCTTAGCGGGAGGTTTCGAGCAGTACTTC. This chain joins TRBV11-2 and TRBJ2-7, with 7 positions matching TRBD2. Germline V CDR1 and CDR2: SGHAT, FQNNGV. The V gene end was trimmed by 1 base and the J gene end by 6 bases; junction bases not matched to a gene: 3. The CDR3 has 13 residues.